The 25 T cell receptor beta chains below were found in one sample sequenced in a study of T cell responses to AZD1222 COVID-19 vaccine. TCRdb's copy holds only in-frame clones and misses some; the assay was immunoSEQ multiplex PCR. The sample contains about 97,000 clones, around nine tenths of which appear only once. The sequences come from peripheral blood, collected on day 0 of AZD1222 vaccination. Receptor source: an adult in good health.

This clone showed up just once. V and J are TRBV28 and TRBJ1-6; D may be TRBD1 (6 bases). CDR3 size: 16 residues. The germline CDR1 and CDR2 sequences are MDHEN and SYDVKM. Trimming took 8 bases from V and 10 from J, leaving 24 bases between them. The CDR3 protein is CASLGASSTYRSPLHF. As DNA, the CDR3 is TGTGCCAGCCTGGGGGCCTCCAGCACCTACAGGTCACCCCTCCACTTT. The variable domain in full, completed from reference TRBV28 and TRBJ1-6, reads DVKVTQSSRYLVKRTGEKVFLECVQDMDHENMFWYRQDPGLGLRLIYFSYDVKMKEKGDIPEGYSVSREKKERFSLILESASTNQTSMYLCASLGASSTYRSPLHFGNGTRLTVT.

This sequence joins TRBV15 and TRBJ2-3, with a tentative D call TRBD2 (5 bases). Trimming left V 8 bases short and J 0 bases short, with 9 bases between. Germline loops: CDR1 LNHNV, CDR2 YYDKDF (reference sequence). CDR3 size: 13 residues. The CDR3 nucleotides are TGTGCCACCCGGGAAGTTAGCACAGATACGCAGTATTTT. This codes for CATREVSTDTQYF.

The chain is built from TRBV6-5 and TRBJ1-2, with a tentative D call TRBD1 (6 bases). CDR3 size: 14 residues. Germline V gene data show CDR1 as MNHEY and CDR2 as SVGAGI. The V and J ends lost 6 bases and 5 bases respectively, with 16 bases between them. The CDR3 here is CASRDTGSRYGYTF. Here the CDR3 DNA reads TGTGCCAGCAGAGACACAGGGTCTCGGTATGGCTACACCTTC.

This clone appeared once. The J gene is TRBJ1-5, the V gene TRBV18, with D possibly TRBD1 on 6 matching bases. The V gene's germline CDR1 is KGHSH and CDR2 LQKENI. V dropped 6 bases and J dropped 7 bases, with 13 bases sitting between them. The CDR3 consists of 13 residues. The CDR3 region has the DNA TGTGCCAGCTCCCGAACGGGGGCCCAGCCCCAGCATTTT. Its protein product is CASSRTGAQPQHF.

This chain links TRBV29-1 with TRBJ2-5; 10 nucleotides match TRBD1. V gave up 4 bases and J gave up 7 bases; unmatched junction bases: 3. CDR3 length equals 12 residues. Germline V lookup: CDR1 SQVTM, CDR2 ANQGSEA. The CDR3: CSVAGQGVTQYF. CDR3 nucleotide sequence: TGCAGCGTTGCCGGACAGGGGGTGACCCAGTACTTC.

The chain couples TRBV30 to TRBJ1-1, with 7 nucleotides matching TRBD1. V lost 4 bases to trimming and J lost 0 bases; unmatched junction nucleotides: 8. The V gene's germline CDR1 is GTSNPN and CDR2 SVGIG (reference sequence). The CDR3 loop spans 15 amino acids. The CDR3 DNA reads TGTGCCTGGACCAACCAGGGGGTCATGAACACTGAAGCTTTCTTT. Its protein product is CAWTNQGVMNTEAFF. The whole variable domain, remainder taken from reference TRBV30 and TRBJ1-1, is SQTIHQWPATLVQPVGSPLSLECTVEGTSNPNLYWYRQAAGRGLQLLFYSVGIGQISSEVPQNLSASRPQDRQFILSSKKLLLSDSGFYLCAWTNQGVMNTEAFFGQGTRLTVV.

The rearrangement uses TRBV12-3 or TRBV12-4 and TRBJ2-1; 8 bases are a match to TRBD2. The CDR3 runs to 13 residues. The V gene end was trimmed by 4 bases and the J gene end by 13 bases; junction bases not matched to a gene: 9. DNA for the CDR3: TGTGCCAGCAGTTATCGACCGGGACTAGTTCAGTTCTTC. Residues: CASSYRPGLVQFF.

This clone was picked up one time. The J gene is TRBJ2-5, the V gene TRBV9, with 7 bases that match TRBD2. V lost 4 bases and J lost 3; bases outside the gene matches: 18. The CDR3 length is 18 residues. Germline V gene sequence: CDR1 SGDLS, CDR2 YYNGEE. CDR3 protein: CASSLGTTHTLAEETQYF. CDR3 bases: TGTGCCAGCAGCCTCGGGACTACCCACACCCTCGCTGAAGAGACCCAGTACTTC.

This sequence joins TRBV6-1 and TRBJ1-1; D is perhaps TRBD1 (6 bases). Per germline, CDR1 MNHNS and CDR2 SASEGT. V gave up 3 bases and J gave up 4 bases, with 12 bases separating them. The CDR3 spans 14 residues. The CDR3 DNA reads as TGTGCCAGCAGTGATGGCAGGGGAGGCACTGAAGCTTTCTTT. Translation: CASSDGRGGTEAFF.

This sequence joins TRBV5-1 and TRBJ2-3; D is ambiguous. In germline, CDR1 is SGHRS, CDR2 YFSETQ. The CDR3 contains 15 residues. Trimming left V 0 bases short and J 2 bases short, with 10 bases between. CDR3 sequence reads: CASSLGVRSTDTQYF. Here the CDR3 DNA reads TGCGCCAGCAGCTTGGGGGTTAGGTCCACAGATACGCAGTATTTT.

This chain links TRBV11-3 with TRBJ2-2; 12 bases are a match to TRBD1. Trimming removed 5 bases from V and 2 bases from J; junction bases left unmatched: 3. Germline assignment: CDR1 SGHNT and CDR2 YENEEA. The CDR3 covers 16 residues. The CDR3 DNA reads TGTGCCAGCAGCGCTGGGACAGGGGGCAACACCGGGGAGCTGTTTTTT. Translated: CASSAGTGGNTGELFF.

The chain couples TRBV10-3 to TRBJ2-5; D assignment may be TRBD1 or TRBD2 (6 bases each). The CDR3 loop spans 17 amino acids. CDR1 ENHRY and CDR2 SYGVKD come from the germline V gene. The V and J ends lost 0 bases and 5 bases respectively, with 19 bases between them. The DNA of the CDR3 is TGTGCCATCAGTGAGTCGGGGGTAGGAGGGGGAGGCGAGACCCAGTACTTC. This codes for CAISESGVGGGGETQYF.

CDR3 protein: CASSVGTGGSSPLHF. The CDR3 DNA follows: TGTGCCAGCAGCGTTGGGACAGGGGGGAGTTCACCCCTCCACTTT. The V call is TRBV9, the J call TRBJ1-6; TRBD1 matches at 11 bases. The J segment lost 9 bases and the V segment lost 2 bases, leaving 4 bases of the junction unmatched. CDR1 and CDR2 (germline): SGDLS, YYNGEE. The CDR3 extends over 15 amino acids.

The sample holds a few counts of this clone. This chain links TRBV10-3 with TRBJ1-1, with a tentative D call TRBD1 (6 bases). This CDR3 comprises 12 residues. Trimming pared 11 bases from V and 1 base from J, leaving 11 bases between. CDR1 ENHRY and CDR2 SYGVKD come from the germline V gene. Here the CDR3 reads CAAWGQNTEAFF. CDR3 DNA sequence: TGTGCCGCTTGGGGACAGAACACTGAAGCTTTCTTT.

This clone was observed once. The V call is TRBV4-2, the J call TRBJ1-3; maybe TRBD1 (5 bases). The V end lost 0 bases, the J end lost 3 bases, and 9 bases lay between the germline ends. Germline CDR1 is LGHNA and CDR2 is YNFKEQ. The CDR3 consists of 15 residues. CDR3 amino acids: CASSQDQGYGNTIYF. The CDR3 region has the DNA TGTGCCAGCAGCCAAGACCAGGGCTATGGAAACACCATATATTTT.

The chain couples TRBV5-4 to TRBJ2-7; TRBD2 matches 13 bases. After removal of 0 bases from V and 2 bases from J, the junction contained 5 bases not matched to a gene. CDR3 length: 17 residues. Germline CDR1 reads SGHNT; CDR2 reads YYREEE (reference sequence). The CDR3 here is CASSLGTSGGYAYEQYF. The CDR3 DNA follows: TGTGCCAGCAGCTTGGGGACTAGCGGGGGATACGCCTACGAGCAGTACTTC. Supplemented by reference TRBV5-4 and TRBJ2-7, the full variable domain reads ETGVTQSPTHLIKTRGQQVTLRCSSQSGHNTVSWYQQALGQGPQFIFQYYREEENGRGNFPPRFSGLQFPNYSSELNVNALELDDSALYLCASSLGTSGGYAYEQYFGPGTRLTVT.

The rearrangement links TRBV18 to TRBJ1-3, with TRBD1 identical over 8 bases. This CDR3 spans 17 amino acids. The V gene end was trimmed by 5 bases and the J gene end by 0 bases; junction bases not matched to a gene: 9. In germline, CDR1 is KGHSH, CDR2 LQKENI. The CDR3 DNA follows: TGTGCCAGCTCATACGGGACAGGAGCGACCTCTGGAAACACCATATATTTT. Its translation: CASSYGTGATSGNTIYF.

The chain uses TRBV4-2 and TRBJ2-3; D remains unclear. Germline-derived CDR1 and CDR2 are LGHNA and YNFKEQ. This CDR3 contains 15 residues. V gave up 0 bases and J gave up 2 bases, with 9 bases separating them. The CDR3 sequence is CASSQDRLTTDTQYF. As DNA, the CDR3 is TGTGCCAGCAGCCAAGATCGCCTGACCACAGATACGCAGTATTTT.

V is TRBV18 and J is TRBJ1-2, with 7 bases that match TRBD1. The CDR3 extends over 17 amino acids. V shed 2 bases and J 0 bases; nucleotides not matched to a gene: 9. CDR1 is KGHSH and CDR2 is LQKENI in the germline V gene. CDR3 amino acids: CASSPTTGIGTNYGYTF. Written as DNA, the CDR3 is TGTGCCAGCTCACCAACGACAGGGATAGGTACTAACTATGGCTACACCTTC. The full variable domain, in which reference TRBV18 and TRBJ1-2 provide the parts outside the CDR3, is NAGVMQNPRHLVRRRGQEARLRCSPMKGHSHVYWYRQLPEEGLKFMVYLQKENIIDESGMPKERFSAEFPKEGPSILRIQQVVRGDSAAYFCASSPTTGIGTNYGYTFGSGTRLTVV.

V and J are TRBV7-9 and TRBJ1-3, with D possibly matching TRBD1 (5 bases). The CDR3 is 15 residues long. In germline, CDR1 is SEHNR, CDR2 FQNEAQ (reference sequence). The V gene lost 3 bases and the J gene lost 1 base, with 10 bases spanning the gap. The CDR3 DNA reads TGTGCCAGCAGCTTGGGGCCACAGTCTGGAAACACCATATATTTT. This sequence encodes CASSLGPQSGNTIYF.

This clone came up once. The chain links TRBV18 to TRBJ2-3, with a possible D match to TRBD1 (6 bases). Deletions cut 6 bases from V and 0 bases from J, with 13 bases between. Germline CDR1 reads KGHSH; CDR2 reads LQKENI. The CDR3 extends over 15 amino acids. CDR3 region: CASSRDRRSTDTQYF. DNA of the CDR3: TGTGCCAGCTCCCGCGACAGGCGGAGCACAGATACGCAGTATTTT.

V gene TRBV7-9 combines with J gene TRBJ2-7, with a weak D call TRBD1 (6 bases). Germline-derived CDR1 and CDR2 are SEHNR and FQNEAQ (reference sequence). The CDR3 extends over 12 amino acids. The CDR3: CAGGRGGYEQYF. DNA of the CDR3: TGTGCTGGGGGCAGGGGCGGATACGAGCAGTACTTC.

This chain connects TRBV2 to TRBJ1-3; maybe TRBD1 (6 bases). In germline, CDR1 is SNHLY, CDR2 FYNNEI. The CDR3 loop spans 14 amino acids. The V end lost 6 bases, the J end lost 0 bases, and 9 bases lay between the germline ends. The DNA of the CDR3 is TGTGCCAGCAGAACAGGGACCTCTGGAAACACCATATATTTT. Its translation is CASRTGTSGNTIYF.

V is TRBV18 and J is TRBJ1-5, with D hard to call. V was clipped by 0 bases and J by 7 bases, with 19 bases between them. Germline-derived CDR1 and CDR2 are KGHSH and LQKENI. CDR3 length equals 17 residues. The CDR3 protein is CASSPPQIGPNGQPQHF. CDR3 DNA sequence: TGTGCCAGCTCACCACCTCAAATCGGTCCCAACGGACAGCCCCAGCATTTT.

V gene TRBV7-3 combines with J gene TRBJ2-1; 9 nucleotides match TRBD1. The V gene end was trimmed by 3 bases and the J gene end by 8 bases; junction bases not matched to a gene: 5. Germline assignment: CDR1 SGHTA and CDR2 FQGTGA. The CDR3 loop spans 14 amino acids. DNA of the CDR3: TGTGCCAGCAGCTTGGACAGGGGTAATTATGAGCAGTTCTTC. This sequence encodes CASSLDRGNYEQFF.